This entry describes one T cell receptor (beta chain). The antigen is undetermined. This sample was included in a study of cytomegalovirus exposure and HLA in healthy donors. General study findings and limits: Reported findings show TCR beta sequences accurately forecast HLA-A and HLA-B alleles in most subjects. In a later analysis, parvovirus B19, influenza, CMV and Epstein-Barr virus appeared linked to several top co-occurrence clusters.

The ends were cut back, 3 bases at V and 5 bases at J, with 8 bases in the middle. Germline CDR1 reads MNHEY; CDR2 reads SVGAGI. The CDR3 length is 13 residues. 60 Vbeta and 13 Jbeta primers were used in PCR. Measured with immunoSEQ multiplex PCR; TCRdb has only the in-frame clones, and not every one. Among tens of thousands of clones listed, roughly 80% were seen once. The chain uses TRBV6-5 and TRBJ1-5; D gene uncertain. The receptor's source is a man in his forties or fifties in good health and CMV-seronegative. Sequencing used PBMCs. The CDR3 sequence is CASSYSADQPQHF. CDR3 nucleotide sequence: TGTGCCAGCAGTTATTCCGCAGATCAGCCCCAGCATTTT.